These 2 T cell receptor beta chains share one sample of origin, sequenced in a study of regulatory T cells in long-lasting Graves disease (dated by TCRdb to the early 2020s). The sample's time point, from its label and the paper: newly diagnosed GD, antithyroid drugs for less than 3 months. For both TCR sequencing and RNA sequencing, RNA was extracted from PBMCs in TRIzol. The method was multiplex PCR. Sequencing relied on an Illumina HiSeq 4000. CDR3 regions were amplified by Arm-PCR with iRepertoire HTBI primers to construct TCR beta libraries. TCRdb reanalyzed the raw reads on its own, using fastp at Q25 for trimming and MiXCR for clone calling, and kept in-frame beta chains. Every entry covers one CDR3 protein and lists the most common genes and DNA from its rows. Across this sample there are some 240,000 distinct CDR3 sequences, with roughly 18% seen only once. Approximately 10% of the sample rests with the top ten.

These data also featured in a second study, about T cells in Graves' hyperthyroidism and ophthalmopathy.

The specimen was peripheral blood mononuclear cells (PBMCs), collected at new diagnosis, from a patient treated with antithyroid drugs. Receptors originate from a woman in her thirties with Graves disease. Donor details come from another sample of the same person, matched by shared clones.

This chain joins TRBV11-1 and TRBJ1-1, with D hard to call. The CDR3 runs 14 residues. Germline loops: CDR1 SGHAT, CDR2 FQDESV (reference sequence). Trimming removed 0 bases from V and 7 bases from J, with 12 bases in between. CDR3 residues: CASSLAGRFSEAFF. Here the CDR3 DNA reads TGTGCCAGCAGCTTAGCCGGACGGTTTAGTGAAGCTTTCTTT.

This clonotype was found many times. V is TRBV10-3 and J is TRBJ1-6, with 10 bases matching TRBD1. After removal of 5 bases from V and 15 bases from J, the junction contained 4 bases not matched to a gene. Germline CDR1 reads ENHRY; CDR2 reads SYGVKD. The CDR3 runs 12 residues. This CDR3 reads CAISPGDRGLHF. As DNA, the CDR3 is TGTGCCATCAGTCCCGGGGACAGGGGCCTCCACTTT.